This entry describes one T cell receptor (beta chain). What this receptor recognizes is not known. Per-base quality was not reported, and no clone a single base away is much larger than it. Using the deep immunoSEQ assay, TCR CDR3 regions were amplified from genomic DNA by multiplex PCR. For each cell subset, the extracted genomic DNA was distributed evenly across all wells of several immunoSEQ 96-well plates, and each plate served as one replicate. For sorted subsets, each replicate PCR was loaded with around 220 ng genomic DNA, equivalent to 30,000 to 35,000 T cell genomes. Purified libraries were quantified with a Qubit 3.0 fluorometer, sized on a Bioanalyzer 2100, and re-quantified with the KAPA Library Quantification kit. Every immunoSEQ 96-well plate was sequenced on a dedicated single-read 150-cycle Illumina NextSeq 550 flow cell. The study's processing was this. Because the immunoSEQ output held only junctional sequences and lacked quality scores, the filtering could not match the filtering applied to full-length reads. Sequences were annotated with PyIR, a Python wrapper for IgBLAST v1.9, and V/J genes and CDR3 were assigned using IMGT germline references. Reads were removed for weak V/J assignments (E-value above 1e-6), missing CDR3, stop codons, out-of-frame junctions, or ambiguous translated residues. V3J clonotypes were defined as sequences sharing an identical inferred V gene, J gene, and CDR3 amino acid sequence. Percentage overlap between repertoires was computed as shared unique clonotypes divided by the size of the smaller repertoire. RTK rarefaction, the Chao1 estimator, and Recon v2.1 estimates of unobserved clonotypes were used to assess repertoire richness. For all TCRbeta clonotypes obtained by the gDNA method from four donors, generation probabilities were computed with OLGA. The table comes from immuneACCESS by way of TCRdb, which keeps in-frame sequences with V and J called. Part of the clones is missing from these tables; in studies checked, under half for an unresolved V gene and the rest for unknown reasons. For V, J and clone size, that table is used; D and trimming come from the DNA. The sample table lists about 1.1 million clones, around 78% of them with a count of one. Of the sample, 0.4% to 0.55% is held by the ten largest clones.

Based on the germline V gene, the CDR1 and CDR2 sequences are SGHAT and FQNNGV. The CDR3 runs 16 residues from the cysteine to the phenylalanine. Of all the DNA, just the CDR3 is kept, 48 bases in frame from base 1. Relative to germline, V is 1 base shorter and J is 0 bases shorter, with 13 bases between their ends. The data stem from a study of shared clonotypes between healthy human individuals (dated by TCRdb to the early 2020s). Some background on the complete study: The cohort comprised a couple of women and a few men aged 18 to 49 years. Leukapheresis yielded between about 0.94 and 9.5 billion PBMCs per donor. To increase sequencing depth and limit assay-specific biases, different laboratories used diverse techniques to prepare libraries and sequence TCR repertoires. The study deeply sequenced blood TCR repertoires of five healthy adults to estimate repertoire size and the extent of clonotype sharing between individuals. For each donor, CD4 naive and CD4 memory were each run on three plates, CD8 naive on two plates, and CD8 memory on one plate. Broader findings and caveats from the paper: Rarefaction of sorted-subset datasets indicated incomplete sequencing despite the large sequencing depth. Sampling was restricted to blood, and TCR repertoires in tissue are likely to differ from TCR repertoires in blood. Compared with non-shared clonotypes, clonotypes shared by all four sorted-subset donors had higher generation probabilities. Because the study included only a small number of donors, the genetic and exposure-history diversity represented was limited. Based on pairwise subsampling, the degree of clonotype sharing among donors was expected to be affected by sequencing depth. Across a handful of donors, about 5.2% of naive CD4, approximately 3.6% of naive CD8, approximately 2.5% of memory CD4, and 0.3% to 0.45% of memory CD8 clonotypes were shared. Naive subsets generally had larger estimated clonotype richness than memory subsets did.

The donors were healthy, HIV-negative adults who had no recently reported acute infections or vaccinations. All donors were Caucasian adults living in Nashville, Tennessee, USA. Magnetic negative selection was used to enrich CD4+ T cells, after which naive cells were positively selected on CD45RA and the negative fraction became the memory subset. Blood was collected by leukapheresis, and PBMCs were isolated by Ficoll-Histopaque density gradient centrifugation and then cryopreserved in liquid nitrogen vapor phase. Purity and quantity of every magnetically sorted T cell population were checked by analytical flow cytometry. Each sorted fraction had its genomic DNA isolated and then quantified by UV absorbance on a Nanodrop 2000c.

This TCR came from a man between 18 and 29 years old in good health. Some clones in this sample may be carry-over from other donors' samples. What was sequenced was memory CD4+ T cells from PBMCs. Explained via the paper, the cell subset or site label denotes: CD45RA-negative fraction. The chain couples TRBV11-2 to TRBJ2-7; TRBD2 is perhaps the D gene, given 5 matching bases. The sequenced DNA is TGTGCCAGCAGCTTAGGTCCTGGAGGACCCTCCTACGAGCAGTACTTC. Translated, it reads CASSLGPGGPSYEQYF. With all but the CDR3 taken from the reference TRBV11-2 and TRBJ2-7 genes, the full variable domain is: EAGVAQSPRYKIIEKRQSVAFWCNPISGHATLYWYQQILGQGPKLLIQFQNNGVVDDSQLPKDRFSAERLKGVDSTLKIQPAKLEDSAVYLCASSLGPGGPSYEQYFGPGTRLTVT.